This T cell receptor beta chain is from a study of shared clonotypes between healthy human individuals. This clone was picked up one time. Several immunoSEQ plates received, in even portions, the genomic DNA of each subset. In the authors' workflow: ImmunoSEQ output held junction-only sequences without quality scores, so filtering differed. TCRdb keeps only in-frame clones here, not all; method: immunoSEQ multiplex PCR. Clone size and V and J calls were adopted from that table, with D and trimming inferred from the DNA. This sample has 490,000 or so clones; over 60% occur once, and the top ten carry over 10%. Donors were healthy HIV-negative adults without recently reported acute infections or vaccinations. Germline V lookup: CDR1 SGHNT, CDR2 YYREEE (reference sequence). Trimming took 4 bases from V and 4 from J, leaving 5 bases between them. This CDR3 has 11 amino acids.

This sequence was found in a woman aged 40 to 50 in good health. Some clones in this sample may be carry-over from other donors' samples. Sequenced sample: PBMCs. The V gene is TRBV5-4, the J gene TRBJ1-2; D possibly corresponds to TRBD1 (5 bases). The CDR3 DNA follows: TGTGCCAGCAGCCAGGGCTATGGCTACACCTTC. Residues: CASSQGYGYTF.